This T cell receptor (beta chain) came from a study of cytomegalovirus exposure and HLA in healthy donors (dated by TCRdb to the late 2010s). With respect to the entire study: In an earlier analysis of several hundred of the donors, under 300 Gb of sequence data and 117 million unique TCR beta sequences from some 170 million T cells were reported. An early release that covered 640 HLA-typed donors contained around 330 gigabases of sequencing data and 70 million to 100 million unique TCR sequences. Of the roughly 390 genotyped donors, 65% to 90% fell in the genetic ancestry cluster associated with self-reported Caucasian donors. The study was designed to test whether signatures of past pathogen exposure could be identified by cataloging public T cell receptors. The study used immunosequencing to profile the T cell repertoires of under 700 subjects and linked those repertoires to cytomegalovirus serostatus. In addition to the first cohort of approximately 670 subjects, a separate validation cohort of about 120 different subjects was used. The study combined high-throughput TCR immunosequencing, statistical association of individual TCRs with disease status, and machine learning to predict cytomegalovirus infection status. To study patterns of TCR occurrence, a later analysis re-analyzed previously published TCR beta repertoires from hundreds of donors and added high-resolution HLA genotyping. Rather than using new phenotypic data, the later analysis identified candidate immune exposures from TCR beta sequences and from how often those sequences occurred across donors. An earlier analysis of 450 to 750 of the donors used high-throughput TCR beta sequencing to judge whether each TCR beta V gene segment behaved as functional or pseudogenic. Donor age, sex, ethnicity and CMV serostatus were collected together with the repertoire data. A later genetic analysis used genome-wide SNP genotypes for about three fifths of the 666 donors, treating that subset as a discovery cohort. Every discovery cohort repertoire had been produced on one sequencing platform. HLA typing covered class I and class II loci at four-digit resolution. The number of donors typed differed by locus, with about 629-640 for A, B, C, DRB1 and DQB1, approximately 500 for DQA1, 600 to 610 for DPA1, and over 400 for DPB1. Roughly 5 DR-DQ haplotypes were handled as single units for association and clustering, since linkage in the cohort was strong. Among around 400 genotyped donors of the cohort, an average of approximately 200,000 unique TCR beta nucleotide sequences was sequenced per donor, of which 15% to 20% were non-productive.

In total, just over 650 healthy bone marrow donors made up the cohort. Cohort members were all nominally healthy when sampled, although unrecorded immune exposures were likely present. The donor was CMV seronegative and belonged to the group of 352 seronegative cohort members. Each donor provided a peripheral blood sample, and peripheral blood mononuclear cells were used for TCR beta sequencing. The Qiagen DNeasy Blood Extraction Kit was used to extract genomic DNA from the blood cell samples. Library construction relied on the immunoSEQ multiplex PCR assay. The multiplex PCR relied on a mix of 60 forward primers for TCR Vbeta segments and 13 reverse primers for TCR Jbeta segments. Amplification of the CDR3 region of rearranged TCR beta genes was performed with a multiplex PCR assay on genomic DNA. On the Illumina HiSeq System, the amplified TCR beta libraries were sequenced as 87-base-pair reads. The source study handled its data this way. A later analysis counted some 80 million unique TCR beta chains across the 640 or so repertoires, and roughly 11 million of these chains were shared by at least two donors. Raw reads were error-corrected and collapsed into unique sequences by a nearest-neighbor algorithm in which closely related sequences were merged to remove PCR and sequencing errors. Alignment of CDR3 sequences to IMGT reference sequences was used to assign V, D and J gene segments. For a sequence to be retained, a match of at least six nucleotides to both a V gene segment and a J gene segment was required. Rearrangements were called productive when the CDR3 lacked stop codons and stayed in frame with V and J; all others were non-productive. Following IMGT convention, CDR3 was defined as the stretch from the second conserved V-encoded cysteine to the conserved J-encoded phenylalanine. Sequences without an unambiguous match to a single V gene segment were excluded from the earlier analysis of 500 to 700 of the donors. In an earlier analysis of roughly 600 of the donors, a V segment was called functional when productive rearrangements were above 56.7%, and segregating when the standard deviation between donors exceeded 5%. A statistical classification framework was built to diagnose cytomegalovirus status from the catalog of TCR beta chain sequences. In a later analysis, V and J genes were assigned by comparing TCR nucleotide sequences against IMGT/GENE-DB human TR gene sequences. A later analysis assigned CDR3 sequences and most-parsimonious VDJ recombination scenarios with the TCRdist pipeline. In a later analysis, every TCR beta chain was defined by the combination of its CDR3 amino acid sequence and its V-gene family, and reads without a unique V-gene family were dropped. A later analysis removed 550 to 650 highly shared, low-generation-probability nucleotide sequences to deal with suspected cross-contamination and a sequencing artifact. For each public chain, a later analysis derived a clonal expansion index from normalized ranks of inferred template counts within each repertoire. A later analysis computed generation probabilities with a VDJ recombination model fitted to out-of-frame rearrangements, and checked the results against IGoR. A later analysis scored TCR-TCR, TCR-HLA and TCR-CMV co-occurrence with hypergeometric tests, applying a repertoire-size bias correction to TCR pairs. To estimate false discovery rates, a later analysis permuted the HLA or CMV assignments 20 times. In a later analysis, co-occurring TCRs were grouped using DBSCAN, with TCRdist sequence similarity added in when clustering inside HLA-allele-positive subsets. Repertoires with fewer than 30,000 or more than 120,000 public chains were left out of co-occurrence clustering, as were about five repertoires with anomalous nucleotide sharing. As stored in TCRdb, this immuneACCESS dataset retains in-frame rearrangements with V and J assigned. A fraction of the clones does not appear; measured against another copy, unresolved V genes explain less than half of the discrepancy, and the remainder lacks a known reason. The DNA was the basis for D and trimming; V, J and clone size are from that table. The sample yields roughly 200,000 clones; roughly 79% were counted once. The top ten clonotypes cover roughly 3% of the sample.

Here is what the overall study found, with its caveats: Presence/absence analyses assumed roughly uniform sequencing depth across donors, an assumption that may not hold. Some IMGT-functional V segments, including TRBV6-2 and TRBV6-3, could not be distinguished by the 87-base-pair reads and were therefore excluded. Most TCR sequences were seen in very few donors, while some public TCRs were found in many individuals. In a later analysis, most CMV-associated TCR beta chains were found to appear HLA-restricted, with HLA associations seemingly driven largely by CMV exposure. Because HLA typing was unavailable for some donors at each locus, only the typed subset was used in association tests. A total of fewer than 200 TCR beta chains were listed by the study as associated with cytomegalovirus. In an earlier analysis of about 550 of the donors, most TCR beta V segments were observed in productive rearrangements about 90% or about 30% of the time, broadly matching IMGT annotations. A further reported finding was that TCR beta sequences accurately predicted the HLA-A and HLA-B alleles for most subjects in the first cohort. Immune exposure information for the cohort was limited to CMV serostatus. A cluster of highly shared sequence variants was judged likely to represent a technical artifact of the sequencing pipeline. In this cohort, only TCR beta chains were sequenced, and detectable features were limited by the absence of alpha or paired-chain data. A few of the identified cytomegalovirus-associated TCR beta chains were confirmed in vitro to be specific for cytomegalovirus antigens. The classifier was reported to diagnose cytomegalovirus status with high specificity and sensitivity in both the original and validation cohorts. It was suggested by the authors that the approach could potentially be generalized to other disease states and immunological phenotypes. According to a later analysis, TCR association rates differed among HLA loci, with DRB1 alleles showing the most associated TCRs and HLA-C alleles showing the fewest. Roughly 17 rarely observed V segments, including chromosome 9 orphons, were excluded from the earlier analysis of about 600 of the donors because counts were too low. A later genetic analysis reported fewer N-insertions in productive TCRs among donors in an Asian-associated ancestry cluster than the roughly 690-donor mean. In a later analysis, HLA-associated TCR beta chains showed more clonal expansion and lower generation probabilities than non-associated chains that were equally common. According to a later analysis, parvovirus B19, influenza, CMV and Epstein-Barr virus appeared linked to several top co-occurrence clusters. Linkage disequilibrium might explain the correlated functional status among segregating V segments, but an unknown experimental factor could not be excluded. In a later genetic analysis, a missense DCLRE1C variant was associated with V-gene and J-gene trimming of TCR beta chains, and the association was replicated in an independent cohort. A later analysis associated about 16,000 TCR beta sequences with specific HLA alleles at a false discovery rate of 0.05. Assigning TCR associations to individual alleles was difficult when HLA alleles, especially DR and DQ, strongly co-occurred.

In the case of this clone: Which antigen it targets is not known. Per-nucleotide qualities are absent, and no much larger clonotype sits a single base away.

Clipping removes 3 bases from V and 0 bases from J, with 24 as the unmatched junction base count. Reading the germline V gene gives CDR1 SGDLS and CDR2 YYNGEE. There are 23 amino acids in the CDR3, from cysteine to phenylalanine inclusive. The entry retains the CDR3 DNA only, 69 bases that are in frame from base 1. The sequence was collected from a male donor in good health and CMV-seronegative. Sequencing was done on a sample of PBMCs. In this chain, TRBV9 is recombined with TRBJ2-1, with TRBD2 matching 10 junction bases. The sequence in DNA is TGTGCCAGCAGCGCCCGGACTAGCGGCTCTGGTGTCTCCCCTTCGAGCTCCTACAATGAGCAGTTCTTC. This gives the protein CASSARTSGSGVSPSSSYNEQFF.